This TCR beta chain is drawn from a study of T-cell memory formation after mild COVID-19. As for the study in general: Largely donor-specific sequence clusters came from a couple of donors. The study's findings and limits: Confirmation of SARS-CoV-2 specificity was lacking for second-wave clones peaking day 37.

This clonotype occurred a few times. Its antigen is as yet unknown. TCRdb redid the calling of the 5' RACE reads with MiXCR, one entry per CDR3 protein. The sample lists approximately 200,000 distinct CDR3 sequences, 16% occurring once. The sequencing input was PBMCs or a T cell subset sorted from them (not recorded which). The TCR sequence derives from an adult woman who had mild COVID-19 (a few samples of this study predate the infection). Cell type and time point are not known.

CDR3 amino acids: CATSGLSYEQYF. CDR3 bases: TGTGCCACCTCCGGACTGAGCTACGAGCAGTACTTC. The rearrangement uses TRBV25-1 and TRBJ2-7; D perhaps matches TRBD2 (5 bases). The CDR3 is 12 amino acids. V lost 10 bases and J lost 3, with 13 bases in between. Germline loops: CDR1 MGHDK, CDR2 SYGVNS.